These 10 T cell receptor beta chains were sequenced from one sample in a study of blood T cell repertoires in COVID-19. Produced via immunoSEQ multiplex PCR; TCRdb's table is partial and in-frame only. The data show fewer than 350,000 clones, approximately 81% seen once. Sequenced sample: PBMCs or T cells enriched from blood (not recorded which). The source is a woman between 45 and 60 years old who had recovered from COVID-19.

V usage is TRBV6-5 and J usage is TRBJ2-5; D possibly corresponds to TRBD1 (8 bases). V was trimmed by 5 bases and J by 13 bases, leaving 20 bases between them. Germline-derived CDR1 and CDR2 are MNHEY and SVGAGI. The CDR3 sequence is 13 residues long. CDR3 bases: TGTGCCAGCAGTCCCCGGGACAGGCGGGAGAGGTACTTC. It yields the protein CASSPRDRRERYF.

In its sample, this clone was seen a few times. The chain joins TRBV28 to TRBJ1-5, with D perhaps TRBD1 (5 bases). CDR3 size: 15 residues. Germline CDR1 MDHEN, CDR2 SYDVKM. Trimming stripped 2 bases from V and 0 bases from J, with 8 bases between. The CDR3 region has the DNA TGTGCCAGCAGTTTAGGCAGGGCTAGCAATCAGCCCCAGCATTTT. This translates into CASSLGRASNQPQHF.

On this clone itself: The sample has other DNA sequences that encode this CDR3 too. The rearrangement joins TRBV15 to TRBJ1-1, with D unresolved. V was trimmed by 0 bases and J by 4 bases, leaving 9 bases between them. CDR3 length: 14 amino acids. CDR1 is LNHNV, CDR2 YYDKDF, per germline (reference sequence). CDR3 bases: TGTGCCACCAGCAGAGATTTGAGGGTCACTGAAGCTTTCTTT. As protein: CATSRDLRVTEAFF.

V is TRBV30 and J is TRBJ2-1; 9 positions agree with TRBD2. The CDR3 runs to 14 residues. Germline lookup yields CDR1 GTSNPN and CDR2 SVGIG (reference sequence). The J segment lost 9 bases and the V segment lost 2 bases, leaving 8 bases of the junction unmatched. CDR3 loop: CAWSSASGTAEQFF. In nucleotides, the CDR3 is TGTGCCTGGAGTTCGGCTAGCGGGACTGCTGAGCAGTTCTTC.

This rearrangement joins TRBV9 to TRBJ2-2; 8 bases fit TRBD2. Germline lookup yields CDR1 SGDLS and CDR2 YYNGEE. CDR3 length: 15 residues. The V segment lost 3 bases and the J segment 1 base; nucleotides outside the gene matches: 2. CDR3 DNA sequence: TGTGCCAGCAGCGCCCGGGGGGGGAACACCGGGGAGCTGTTTTTT. The encoded protein is CASSARGGNTGELFF.

This chain links TRBV5-6 with TRBJ1-1, with D possibly matching TRBD1 (5 bases). CDR3 length: 12 amino acids. Trimming left V 4 bases short and J 5 bases short, with 9 bases between. The germline gives CDR1 SGHDT, CDR2 YYEEEE. CDR3 region: CASSLSGTEAFF. The CDR3 region has the DNA TGTGCCAGCAGCCTCTCAGGGACTGAAGCTTTCTTT.

This clone was counted a few times. This chain uses TRBV5-8 with TRBJ1-2; D unclear. With 1 base removed from V and 4 bases from J, the gap between germline ends came to 11 bases. Germline CDR1 and CDR2: SGHTS and YDEGEE. The CDR3 totals 14 residues. Here the CDR3 DNA reads TGTGCCAGCAGCTTGTGGAGCGCGTCCTATGGCTACACCTTC. Amino acid sequence: CASSLWSASYGYTF.

The chain is built from TRBV7-6 and TRBJ2-1; TRBD2 matches at 7 bases. V was clipped by 5 bases and J by 6 bases; unmatched bases: 13. Germline V gene data show CDR1 as SGHVS and CDR2 as FNYEAQ. This CDR3 has 16 residues. CDR3 sequence: CASSPMTSLGRNEQFF. Here the CDR3 DNA reads TGTGCCAGCAGCCCGATGACTAGCTTAGGCCGCAATGAGCAGTTCTTC.

This clone appeared a single time. V is TRBV27 and J is TRBJ1-5, with TRBD1 matching over 10 bases. The CDR3 extends over 14 amino acids. CDR1 is MNHEY, CDR2 SMNVEV, per germline (reference sequence). Unmatched junction bases numbered 7, after V lost 6 bases and J lost 8 bases. CDR3 sequence: CASSKVDRGEPQHF. CDR3 sequence (DNA): TGTGCCAGCAGCAAAGTGGACAGGGGGGAGCCCCAGCATTTT.

The chain carries TRBV20-1 and TRBJ2-1; TRBD1 agrees at 10 bases. From germline, CDR1 is DFQATT and CDR2 SNEGSKA (reference sequence). With 3 bases clipped from V and 10 bases from J, the junction kept 12 bases outside the gene matches. The CDR3 totals 15 residues. This chain's CDR3 is CSASGDRGKVLEQFF. Here the CDR3 DNA reads TGCAGTGCTAGTGGGGACAGGGGAAAGGTACTCGAGCAGTTCTTC.